One sample yielded the 9 T cell receptor beta chains listed below, sequenced in a study of control samples from healthy donors and cancer patients. Only in-frame clones appear in the TCRdb table, and some are missing; sequencing was by immunoSEQ multiplex PCR. The sample lists approximately 68,000 clones; about 83% were seen once. Sequenced: blood. The receptors originated from a man in his sixties in good health.

V is TRBV5-1 and J is TRBJ1-1, with 9 bases lining up with TRBD1. CDR3 size: 14 residues. V dropped 3 bases and J dropped 7; count of bases not matched to a gene: 7. Germline values: CDR1 SGHRS, CDR2 YFSETQ. The CDR3 loop is CASSSDNRGREAFF. Written as DNA, the CDR3 is TGCGCCAGCAGCTCGGATAACAGGGGGCGTGAAGCTTTCTTT.

The chain uses TRBV30 and TRBJ2-7, with TRBD2 matching 12 bases. Germline CDR1 and CDR2: GTSNPN and SVGIG (reference sequence). Trimming cost V 3 bases and J 4 bases; bases outside gene matches: 7. The CDR3 covers 15 residues. The CDR3 sequence is CAWSASGTSGYEQYF. The CDR3 DNA reads TGTGCCTGGAGCGCCTCTGGGACTAGCGGGTACGAGCAGTACTTC.

The chain links TRBV18 to TRBJ1-5; TRBD1 is a possible D gene (6 bases). The CDR3 has 13 amino acids. The germline V and J ends were trimmed by 3 bases and 6 bases, with 9 bases remaining between them. CDR1 and CDR2 (germline): KGHSH, LQKENI. The CDR3 spells CASSPTGAQPQHF. In DNA, the CDR3 is TGTGCCAGCTCACCGACAGGAGCTCAGCCCCAGCATTTT.

The chain carries TRBV18 and TRBJ2-3; D uncertain. This CDR3 has 13 residues. V dropped 2 bases and J dropped 0 bases, with 3 bases sitting between them. The germline V gene has CDR1 KGHSH and CDR2 LQKENI. Here the CDR3 DNA reads TGTGCCAGCTCACCAGGGAGCACAGATACGCAGTATTTT. The encoded protein is CASSPGSTDTQYF.

The gene calls are TRBV6-5 and TRBJ1-4; D is ambiguous. Looked up from germline, CDR1 is MNHEY and CDR2 is SVGAGI. V was cut by 5 bases and J by 0 bases, with 4 bases left in between. CDR3 length: 13 amino acids. CDR3 sequence reads: CASSRSTNEKLFF. CDR3 bases: TGTGCCAGCAGTCGGTCAACTAATGAAAAACTGTTTTTT.

The chain recombines TRBV5-6 with TRBJ1-4; D gene uncertain. Germline V gives CDR1 SGHDT, CDR2 YYEEEE. This CDR3 comprises 15 residues. The V end lost 0 bases, the J end lost 2 bases, and 8 bases lay between the germline ends. The CDR3 loop reads CASSLVGNTNEKLFF. CDR3 DNA: TGTGCCAGCAGCTTGGTTGGGAACACTAATGAAAAACTGTTTTTT.

This clone was counted only a few times. The chain has TRBV28 and TRBJ2-7; possibly TRBD1 for D (5 bases). Germline loops: CDR1 MDHEN, CDR2 SYDVKM. The V end lost 1 base, the J end lost 6 bases, and 7 bases lay between the germline ends. The CDR3 runs to 12 residues. This CDR3 is CASSLSGAEQYF. The CDR3 DNA follows: TGTGCCAGCAGTTTATCTGGGGCCGAGCAGTACTTC.

V gene TRBV29-1 combines with J gene TRBJ2-7; D ambiguous. CDR3 length equals 11 residues. The ends were cut back, 4 bases at V and 0 bases at J, with 4 bases in the middle. Germline V gives CDR1 SQVTM, CDR2 ANQGSEA. This chain's CDR3 is CSVASSYEQYF. Here the CDR3 DNA reads TGCAGCGTTGCTAGCTCCTACGAGCAGTACTTC.

The chain uses TRBV5-1 and TRBJ2-1; 7 bases fit TRBD2. Germline V lookup: CDR1 SGHRS, CDR2 YFSETQ. The CDR3 covers 18 residues. Unmatched junction bases numbered 10, after V lost 1 base and J lost 0 bases. The chain's CDR3 is CASSLRAPTSRSYNEQFF. DNA of the CDR3: TGCGCCAGCAGCTTGCGGGCTCCGACTAGCCGCTCCTACAATGAGCAGTTCTTC.